This T cell receptor beta chain was documented in a study of Ad26.COV2.S vaccination and SARS-CoV-2 variants. The assay was immunoSEQ multiplex PCR, and TCRdb's table has in-frame clones only and misses some. Of 400,000 or so clones listed, approximately 86% were seen once; the top ten hold roughly 3.5%. The treatment here: some 19 received Ad26.COV2.S at low or high dose, single or two shots; a few received placebo; per-sample allocation not given. Samples analyzed were those drawn on day 63 after the first vaccine or placebo injection. What was given as vaccine was an Ad26 vector encoding Wuhan-strain SARS-CoV-2 spike. V was trimmed by 4 bases and J by 0 bases, leaving 15 bases between them. The CDR3 is made up of 16 amino acids. CDR1 is KGHSY, CDR2 FQNENV, per germline.

The source was peripheral blood, collected in a trial of Ad26.COV2.S vaccine versus placebo. The clonotype comes from a person between 18 and 59 years old who received the Ad26.COV2.S COVID-19 vaccine or a placebo. This chain uses TRBV16 with TRBJ1-1; unclear D gene. DNA for the CDR3: TGTGCCAGCAGCCGAAGGGTGCAGTCCATGAACACTGAAGCTTTCTTT. The encoded protein is CASSRRVQSMNTEAFF. Together with reference TRBV16 and TRBJ1-1, the CDR3 gives the full variable domain: GEEVAQTPKHLVRGEGQKAKLYCAPIKGHSYVFWYQQVLKNEFKFLISFQNENVFDETGMPKERFSAKCLPNSPCSLEIQATKLEDSAVYFCASSRRVQSMNTEAFFGQGTRLTVV.